This TCR beta chain comes out of a study of blood T cell repertoires in COVID-19. About the research overall: PBMCs, B-cell-depleted T cells, or T cells provided the cDNA or gDNA that made up the material.

The CDR3 has 14 residues. V lost 5 bases and J lost 4; bases outside the gene matches: 7. Germline assignment: CDR1 SGHVS and CDR2 FQNEAQ. Sequenced by immunoSEQ multiplex PCR; TCRdb stores in-frame clones only, minus some. The data contain 400,000 to 450,000 clones, roughly 87% of them singletons. Cohorts were based on clinical histories the participants reported. Two negative PCRs, clearance, or symptom resolution characterized the recovered Cohort 3 donors. The rearrangement uses TRBV7-8 and TRBJ2-7; TRBD1 matches at 8 bases. The clonotype was recovered from a young man who had recovered from COVID-19. Material: PBMCs or T cells enriched from blood (not recorded which). The CDR3 nucleotides read TGTGCCAGCAGCACCGCAGGGGGCGAGTACGAGCAGTACTTC. It translates to CASSTAGGEYEQYF.